A single sample is the source of the 9 T cell receptor beta chains below, sequenced in a study of STAT5B mutations in CD4+ large granular lymphocyte leukemia (dated by TCRdb to between 2021 and 2024). The method behind the library was the immunoSEQ multiplex PCR assay. TCRdb retrieved this table from immuneACCESS and kept in-frame rearrangements only. Not all clones are present; in checked studies, unresolved V genes account for under half, and no reason is known for the remainder. The sample table holds just over 40,000 clones, of which 75% to 85% were seen once. Around 3.5% of the sample is in the top ten clones. The sample taken for sequencing was CD4+ T cells from blood buffy coats. These receptors came from a human donor in good health.

The chain is built from TRBV5-8 and TRBJ2-7, with 12 bases aligning to TRBD2. The V gene's germline CDR1 is SGHTS and CDR2 YDEGEE. This CDR3 contains 14 residues. Unmatched junction bases numbered 1, after V lost 3 bases and J lost 3 bases. The chain's CDR3 is CASSWTSGVYEQYF. As DNA, the CDR3 is TGTGCCAGCAGCTGGACTAGCGGGGTCTACGAGCAGTACTTC.

This chain links TRBV28 with TRBJ1-5, with D possibly matching TRBD1 (6 bases). The CDR3 extends over 14 amino acids. The V gene's germline CDR1 is MDHEN and CDR2 SYDVKM. V was shortened by 10 bases and J by 2 bases, with 15 bases between the two germline ends. The CDR3 loop reads CATRIRGRNQPQHF. CDR3 DNA sequence: TGTGCCACCAGGATCAGGGGACGCAATCAGCCCCAGCATTTT.

The V call is TRBV27, the J call TRBJ2-2; either TRBD1 or TRBD2 may fit D (6 bases each). The CDR3 totals 12 residues. In germline, CDR1 is MNHEY, CDR2 SMNVEV (reference sequence). V was trimmed by 7 bases and J by 8 bases, leaving 11 bases between them. This CDR3 reads CASKGGPGELFF. CDR3 bases: TGTGCCAGCAAGGGGGGCCCGGGGGAGCTGTTTTTT.

The chain carries TRBV7-9 and TRBJ1-1; 10 nucleotides line up with TRBD1. V trimming: 1 base; J trimming: 4 bases; junction bases outside the gene matches: 3. The germline gives CDR1 SEHNR, CDR2 FQNEAQ (reference sequence). The CDR3 is 15 amino acids. For the CDR3, the DNA is TGTGCCAGCAGCTTAGAGGGGACAGGGGTCACTGAAGCTTTCTTT. This encodes CASSLEGTGVTEAFF.

The J gene is TRBJ2-2, the V gene TRBV6-6, with D perhaps assigned TRBD1 or TRBD2 (5 bases each). Trimming cost V 5 bases and J 4 bases, with 11 bases left between them. CDR1 is MNHNY, CDR2 SVGAGI, per germline (reference sequence). The CDR3 is 14 amino acids. The CDR3 bases are TGTGCCAGCAGTATATGGGGGAGCACCGGGGAGCTGTTTTTT. It yields the protein CASSIWGSTGELFF.

The gene calls are TRBV19 and TRBJ2-2; no definite D call. V was cut by 1 base and J by 4 bases, with 13 bases left in between. The CDR3 has 16 amino acids. Germline assignment: CDR1 LNHDA and CDR2 SQIVND (reference sequence). In nucleotides, the CDR3 is TGTGCCAGTAGTATAGGTATGCAGGACGGCACCGGGGAGCTGTTTTTT. This encodes CASSIGMQDGTGELFF.

In its sample, this clone was seen a few times. V is TRBV27 and J is TRBJ2-7, with D possibly matching TRBD1 (6 bases). V lost 8 bases and J 6 bases, leaving 14 bases between the germline ends. CDR1 and CDR2 (germline): MNHEY, SMNVEV (reference sequence). The CDR3 spans 12 residues. The CDR3 DNA sequence: TGTGCCAGCGCCAGTGCAGGGGCCGAGCAGTACTTC. This sequence encodes CASASAGAEQYF.

This chain connects TRBV5-1 to TRBJ1-2; unclear D gene. The germline gives CDR1 SGHRS, CDR2 YFSETQ. V was pared by 0 bases and J by 8 bases, with 11 bases between. The CDR3 is made up of 13 amino acids. The CDR3 sequence is CASSLEPRRGYTF. The CDR3 DNA sequence: TGCGCCAGCAGCTTGGAACCCCGGCGGGGCTACACCTTC.

The rearrangement links TRBV21-1 to TRBJ1-1. TRBV21-1 corresponds to a pseudogene. The CDR3 is 13 residues long. The chain's CDR3 is CASNPLRNTEAFF. As DNA, the CDR3 is TGTGCCAGCAACCCCTTGAGGAACACTGAAGCTTTCTTT.